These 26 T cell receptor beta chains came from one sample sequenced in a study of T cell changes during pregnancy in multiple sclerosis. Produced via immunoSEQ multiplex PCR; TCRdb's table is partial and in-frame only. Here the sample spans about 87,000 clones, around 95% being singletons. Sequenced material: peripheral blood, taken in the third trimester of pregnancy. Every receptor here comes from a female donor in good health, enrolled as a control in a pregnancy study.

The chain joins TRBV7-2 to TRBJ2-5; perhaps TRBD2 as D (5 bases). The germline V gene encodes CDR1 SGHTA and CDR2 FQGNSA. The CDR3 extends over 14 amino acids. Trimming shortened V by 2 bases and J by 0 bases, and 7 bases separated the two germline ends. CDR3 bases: TGTGCCAGCAGCTTAACAGCGGACCAAGAGACCCAGTACTTC. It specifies CASSLTADQETQYF.

In nucleotides, the CDR3 is TGTGCCAGCAGTGAGACTGGTGGACAGCCCCAGCATTTT. Encoded protein: CASSETGGQPQHF. The chain has TRBV6-1 and TRBJ1-5; D remains unclear. From germline, CDR1 is MNHNS and CDR2 SASEGT. The CDR3 contains 13 residues. V shed 3 bases and J shed 7 bases, with 10 bases lying between them.

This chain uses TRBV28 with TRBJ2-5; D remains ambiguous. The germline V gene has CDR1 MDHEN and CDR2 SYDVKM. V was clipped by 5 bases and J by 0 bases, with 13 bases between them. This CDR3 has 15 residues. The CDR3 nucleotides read TGTGCCAGCAGTCCCCCTACTCCATACCAAGAGACCCAGTACTTC. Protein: CASSPPTPYQETQYF.

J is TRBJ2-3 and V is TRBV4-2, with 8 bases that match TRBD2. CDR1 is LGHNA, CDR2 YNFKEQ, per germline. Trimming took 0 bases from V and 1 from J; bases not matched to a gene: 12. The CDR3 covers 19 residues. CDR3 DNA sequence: TGTGCCAGCAGCCAAGATCTTGGTAGCGGGGCCGACGGCACAGATACGCAGTATTTT. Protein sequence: CASSQDLGSGADGTDTQYF.

Here the CDR3 DNA reads TGTGCCAGCAGTTTATCGGCCGGGACTGAAGCTTTCTTT. Translated: CASSLSAGTEAFF. The genes are TRBV28 and TRBJ1-1; D is unclear. The CDR3 totals 13 residues. V was pared by 1 base and J by 5 bases, with 8 bases between. Germline V gene data show CDR1 as MDHEN and CDR2 as SYDVKM.

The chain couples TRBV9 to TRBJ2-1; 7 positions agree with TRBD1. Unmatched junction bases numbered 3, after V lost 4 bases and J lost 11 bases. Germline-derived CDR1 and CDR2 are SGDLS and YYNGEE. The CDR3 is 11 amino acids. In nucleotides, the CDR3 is TGTGCCAGCAGCAAACAGGGGCAGCAGTTCTTC. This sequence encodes CASSKQGQQFF.

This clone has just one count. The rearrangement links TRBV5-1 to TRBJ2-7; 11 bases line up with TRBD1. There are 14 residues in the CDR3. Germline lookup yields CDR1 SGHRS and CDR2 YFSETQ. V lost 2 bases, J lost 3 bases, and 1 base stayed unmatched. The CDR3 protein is CASSFGTGGYEQYF. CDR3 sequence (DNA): TGCGCCAGCAGCTTTGGGACAGGGGGCTACGAGCAGTACTTC. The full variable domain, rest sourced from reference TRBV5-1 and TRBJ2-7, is KAGVTQTPRYLIKTRGQQVTLSCSPISGHRSVSWYQQTPGQGLQFLFEYFSETQRNKGNFPGRFSGRQFSNSRSEMNVSTLELGDSALYLCASSFGTGGYEQYFGPGTRLTVT.

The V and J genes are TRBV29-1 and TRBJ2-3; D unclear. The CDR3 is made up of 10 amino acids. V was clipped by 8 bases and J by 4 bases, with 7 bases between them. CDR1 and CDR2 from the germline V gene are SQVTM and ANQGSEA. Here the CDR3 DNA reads TGCAGCCCCCCCGCAGATACGCAGTATTTT. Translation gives CSPPADTQYF.

The CDR3 is CASSPSPQGGLYGYTF. The CDR3, as DNA: TGTGCCAGCAGTCCCAGCCCACAGGGGGGCCTCTATGGCTACACCTTC. This chain joins TRBV27 and TRBJ1-2, with TRBD1 matching over 8 bases. V lost 5 bases to trimming and J lost 4 bases; unmatched junction nucleotides: 12. Germline lookup yields CDR1 MNHEY and CDR2 SMNVEV (reference sequence). This CDR3 contains 16 residues.

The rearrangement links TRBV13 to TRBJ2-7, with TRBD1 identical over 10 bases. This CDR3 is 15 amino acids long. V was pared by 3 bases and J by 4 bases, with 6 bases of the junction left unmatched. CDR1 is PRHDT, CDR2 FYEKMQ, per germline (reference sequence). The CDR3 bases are TGTGCCAGCAGCTTGGGAGGGGACAGGGGATACGAGCAGTACTTC. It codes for CASSLGGDRGYEQYF.

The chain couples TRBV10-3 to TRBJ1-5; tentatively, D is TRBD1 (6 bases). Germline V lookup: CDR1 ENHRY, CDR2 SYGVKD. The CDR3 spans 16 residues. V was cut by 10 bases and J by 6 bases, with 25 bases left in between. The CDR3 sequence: CATMDSPKGDFQPQHF. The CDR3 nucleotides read TGTGCCACCATGGACAGCCCTAAGGGAGATTTTCAGCCCCAGCATTTT.

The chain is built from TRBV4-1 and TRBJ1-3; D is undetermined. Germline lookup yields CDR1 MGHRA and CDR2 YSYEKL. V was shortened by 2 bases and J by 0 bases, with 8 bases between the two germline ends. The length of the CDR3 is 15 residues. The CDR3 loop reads CASSQTSFSGNTIYF. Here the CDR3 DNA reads TGCGCCAGCAGCCAAACGAGTTTCTCTGGAAACACCATATATTTT.

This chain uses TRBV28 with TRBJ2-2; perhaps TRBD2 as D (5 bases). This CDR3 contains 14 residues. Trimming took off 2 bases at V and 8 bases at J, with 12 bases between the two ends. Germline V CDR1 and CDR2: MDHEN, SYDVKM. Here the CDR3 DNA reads TGTGCCAGCAGTTTAGGAGGCCGGCCGGGGGAGCTGTTTTTT. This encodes CASSLGGRPGELFF.

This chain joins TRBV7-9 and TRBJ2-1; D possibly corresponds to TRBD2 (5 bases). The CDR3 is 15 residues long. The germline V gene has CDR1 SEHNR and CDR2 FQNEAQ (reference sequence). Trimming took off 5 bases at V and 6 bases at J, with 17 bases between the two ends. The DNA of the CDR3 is TGTGCCAGCAGCCCTACCATTACGGGGAGCAATGAGCAGTTCTTC. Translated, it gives CASSPTITGSNEQFF.

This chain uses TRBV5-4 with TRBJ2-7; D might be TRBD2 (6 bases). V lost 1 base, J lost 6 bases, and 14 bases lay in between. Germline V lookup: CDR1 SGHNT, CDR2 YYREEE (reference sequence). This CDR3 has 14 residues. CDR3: CASSLPSARGEQYF. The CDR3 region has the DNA TGTGCCAGCAGCTTGCCTAGCGCTCGGGGCGAGCAGTACTTC. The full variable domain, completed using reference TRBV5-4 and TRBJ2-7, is ETGVTQSPTHLIKTRGQQVTLRCSSQSGHNTVSWYQQALGQGPQFIFQYYREEENGRGNFPPRFSGLQFPNYSSELNVNALELDDSALYLCASSLPSARGEQYFGPGTRLTVT.

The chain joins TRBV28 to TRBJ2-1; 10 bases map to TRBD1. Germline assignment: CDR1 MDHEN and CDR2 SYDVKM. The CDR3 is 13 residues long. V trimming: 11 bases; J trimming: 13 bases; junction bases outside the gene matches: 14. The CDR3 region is CACRDRGPREQFF. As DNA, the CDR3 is TGTGCCTGCCGGGACAGGGGACCCCGAGAACAGTTCTTC.

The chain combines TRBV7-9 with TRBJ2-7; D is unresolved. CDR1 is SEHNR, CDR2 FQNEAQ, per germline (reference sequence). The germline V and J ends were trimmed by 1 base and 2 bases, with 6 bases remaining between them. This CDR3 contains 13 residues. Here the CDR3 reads CASSLVQAYEQYF. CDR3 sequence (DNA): TGTGCCAGCAGCTTAGTCCAGGCCTACGAGCAGTACTTC.

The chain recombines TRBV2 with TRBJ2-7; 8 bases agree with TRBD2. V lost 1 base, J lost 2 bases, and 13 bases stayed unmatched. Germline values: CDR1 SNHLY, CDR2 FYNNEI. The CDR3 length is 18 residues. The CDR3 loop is CASSEVPGLEKIAYEQYF. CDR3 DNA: TGTGCCAGCAGTGAAGTTCCGGGACTAGAAAAAATCGCCTACGAGCAGTACTTC.

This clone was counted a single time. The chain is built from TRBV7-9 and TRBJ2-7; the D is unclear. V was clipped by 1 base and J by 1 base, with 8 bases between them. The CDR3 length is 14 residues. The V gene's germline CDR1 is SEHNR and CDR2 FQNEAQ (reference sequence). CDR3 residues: CASSLDFLSYEQYF. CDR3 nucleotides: TGTGCCAGCAGCTTAGATTTTCTATCCTACGAGCAGTACTTC. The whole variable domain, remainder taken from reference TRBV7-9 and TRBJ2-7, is DTGVSQNPRHKITKRGQNVTFRCDPISEHNRLYWYRQTLGQGPEFLTYFQNEAQLEKSRLLSDRFSAERPKGSFSTLEIQRTEQGDSAMYLCASSLDFLSYEQYFGPGTRLTVT.

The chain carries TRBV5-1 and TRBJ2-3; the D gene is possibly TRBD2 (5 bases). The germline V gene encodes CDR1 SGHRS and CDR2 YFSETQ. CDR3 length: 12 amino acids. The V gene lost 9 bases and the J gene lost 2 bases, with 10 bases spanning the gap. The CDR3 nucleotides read TGCGCCACCGGGGTTACCACAGATACGCAGTATTTT. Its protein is CATGVTTDTQYF.

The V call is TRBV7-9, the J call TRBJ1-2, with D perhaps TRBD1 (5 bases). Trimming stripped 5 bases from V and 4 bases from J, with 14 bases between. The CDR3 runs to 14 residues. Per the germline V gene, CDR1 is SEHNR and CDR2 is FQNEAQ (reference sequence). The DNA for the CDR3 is TGTGCCAGCAGCCCGTTAGGGGAAGGCTATGGCTACACCTTC. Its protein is CASSPLGEGYGYTF.

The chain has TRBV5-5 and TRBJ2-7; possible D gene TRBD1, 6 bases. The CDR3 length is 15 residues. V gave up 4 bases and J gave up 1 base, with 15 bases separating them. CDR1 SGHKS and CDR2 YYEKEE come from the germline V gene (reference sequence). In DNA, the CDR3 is TGTGCCAGCAGCCTGGCTAGGGGGAATTCCTACGAGCAGTACTTC. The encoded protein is CASSLARGNSYEQYF.

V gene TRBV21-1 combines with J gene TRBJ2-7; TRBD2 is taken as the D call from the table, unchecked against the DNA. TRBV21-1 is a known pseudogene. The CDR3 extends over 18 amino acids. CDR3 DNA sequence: TGTGCCAGCAGCAAAGCCGCTACAACTAGCGGGACGGCCTACGAGCAGTACTTC. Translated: CASSKAATTSGTAYEQYF.

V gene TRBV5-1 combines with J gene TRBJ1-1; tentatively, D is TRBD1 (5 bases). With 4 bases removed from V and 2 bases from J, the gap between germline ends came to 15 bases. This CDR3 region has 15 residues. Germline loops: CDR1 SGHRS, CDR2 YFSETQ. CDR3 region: CASSPGGGDNTEAFF. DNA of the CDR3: TGCGCCAGCAGCCCCGGAGGAGGGGACAACACTGAAGCTTTCTTT.

CDR3 bases: TGTGCCAGCAGTGAACAGATCCTTCTGGACTATGGCTACACCTTC. Amino acids: CASSEQILLDYGYTF. This chain connects TRBV6-1 to TRBJ1-2; D is ambiguous. The CDR3 loop spans 15 amino acids. The V end lost 2 bases, the J end lost 3 bases, and 13 bases lay between the germline ends. Germline assignment: CDR1 MNHNS and CDR2 SASEGT.

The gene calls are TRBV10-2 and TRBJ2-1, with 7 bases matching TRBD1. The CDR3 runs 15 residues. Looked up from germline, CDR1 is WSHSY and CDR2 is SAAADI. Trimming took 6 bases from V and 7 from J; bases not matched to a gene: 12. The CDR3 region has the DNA TGCGCCAGCAGGCCCGAGGGGGCGCGGAGGAATGAGCAGTTCTTC. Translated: CASRPEGARRNEQFF.